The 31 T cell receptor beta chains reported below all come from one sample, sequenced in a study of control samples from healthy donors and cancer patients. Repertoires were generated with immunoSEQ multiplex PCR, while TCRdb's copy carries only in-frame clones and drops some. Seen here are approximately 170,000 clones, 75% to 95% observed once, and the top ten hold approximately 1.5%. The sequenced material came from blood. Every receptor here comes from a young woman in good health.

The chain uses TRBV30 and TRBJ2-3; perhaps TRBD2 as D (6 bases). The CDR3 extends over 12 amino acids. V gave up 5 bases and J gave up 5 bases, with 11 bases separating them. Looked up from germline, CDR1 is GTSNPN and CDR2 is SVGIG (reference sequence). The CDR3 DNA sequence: TGTGCCTGGGGGCTTAGCGGAGATACGCAGTATTTT. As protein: CAWGLSGDTQYF. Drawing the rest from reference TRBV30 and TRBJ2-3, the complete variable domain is SQTIHQWPATLVQPVGSPLSLECTVEGTSNPNLYWYRQAAGRGLQLLFYSVGIGQISSEVPQNLSASRPQDRQFILSSKKLLLSDSGFYLCAWGLSGDTQYFGPGTRLTVL.

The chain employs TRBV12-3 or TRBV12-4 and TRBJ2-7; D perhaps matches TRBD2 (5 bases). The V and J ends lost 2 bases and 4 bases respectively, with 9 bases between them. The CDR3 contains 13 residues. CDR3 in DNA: TGTGCCAGCAGTTTAAACGGGGTTTACGAGCAGTACTTC. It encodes CASSLNGVYEQYF.

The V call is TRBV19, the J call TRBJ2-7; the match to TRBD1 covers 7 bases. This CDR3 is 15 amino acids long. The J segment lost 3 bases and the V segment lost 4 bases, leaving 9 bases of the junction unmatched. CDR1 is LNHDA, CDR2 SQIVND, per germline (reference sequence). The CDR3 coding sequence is TGTGCCAGTAGTACCCCGACAGGGTCGGGCTACGAGCAGTACTTC. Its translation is CASSTPTGSGYEQYF.

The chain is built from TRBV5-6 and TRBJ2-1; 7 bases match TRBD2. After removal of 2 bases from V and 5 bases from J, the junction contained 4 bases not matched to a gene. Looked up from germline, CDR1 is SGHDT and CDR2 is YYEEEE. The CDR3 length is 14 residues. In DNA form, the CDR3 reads TGTGCCAGCAGCTTAGCGGGAAATAACAATGAGCAGTTCTTC. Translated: CASSLAGNNNEQFF.

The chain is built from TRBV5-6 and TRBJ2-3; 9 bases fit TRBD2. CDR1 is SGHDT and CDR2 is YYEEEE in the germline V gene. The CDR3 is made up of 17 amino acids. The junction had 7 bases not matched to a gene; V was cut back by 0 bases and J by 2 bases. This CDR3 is CASSLVVAGAPTDTQYF. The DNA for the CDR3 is TGTGCCAGCAGCTTGGTAGTAGCGGGGGCCCCCACAGATACGCAGTATTTT. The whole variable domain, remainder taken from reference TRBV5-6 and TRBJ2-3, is DAGVTQSPTHLIKTRGQQVTLRCSPKSGHDTVSWYQQALGQGPQFIFQYYEEEERQRGNFPDRFSGHQFPNYSSELNVNALLLGDSALYLCASSLVVAGAPTDTQYFGPGTRLTVL.

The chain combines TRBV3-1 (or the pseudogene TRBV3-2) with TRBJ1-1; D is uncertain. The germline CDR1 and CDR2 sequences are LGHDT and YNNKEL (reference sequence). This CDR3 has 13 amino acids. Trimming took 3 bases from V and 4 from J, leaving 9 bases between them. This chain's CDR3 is CASSQTVGTEAFF. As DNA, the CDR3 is TGTGCCAGCAGCCAGACGGTGGGCACTGAAGCTTTCTTT.

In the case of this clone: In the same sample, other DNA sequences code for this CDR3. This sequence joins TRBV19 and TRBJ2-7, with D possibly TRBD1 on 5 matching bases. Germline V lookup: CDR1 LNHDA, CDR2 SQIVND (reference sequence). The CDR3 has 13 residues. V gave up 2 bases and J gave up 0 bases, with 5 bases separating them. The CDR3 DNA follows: TGTGCCAGTAGTATACAGGGCTCCTACGAGCAGTACTTC. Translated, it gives CASSIQGSYEQYF. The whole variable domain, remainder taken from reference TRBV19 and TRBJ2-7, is DGGITQSPKYLFRKEGQNVTLSCEQNLNHDAMYWYRQDPGQGLRLIYYSQIVNDFQKGDIAEGYSVSREKKESFPLTVTSAQKNPTAFYLCASSIQGSYEQYFGPGTRLTVT.

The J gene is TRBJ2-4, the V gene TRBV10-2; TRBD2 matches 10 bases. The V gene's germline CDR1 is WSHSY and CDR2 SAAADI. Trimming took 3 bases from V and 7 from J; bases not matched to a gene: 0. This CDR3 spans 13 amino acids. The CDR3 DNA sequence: TGCGCCAGCAGTGAAGCGGGAGGGAACATTCAGTACTTC. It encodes CASSEAGGNIQYF.

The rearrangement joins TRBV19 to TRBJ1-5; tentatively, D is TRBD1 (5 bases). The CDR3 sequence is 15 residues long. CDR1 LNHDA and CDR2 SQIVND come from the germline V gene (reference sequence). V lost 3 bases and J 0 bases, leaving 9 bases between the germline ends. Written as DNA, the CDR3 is TGTGCCAGTAGTATGTGGGGCTATAGCAATCAGCCCCAGCATTTT. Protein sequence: CASSMWGYSNQPQHF.

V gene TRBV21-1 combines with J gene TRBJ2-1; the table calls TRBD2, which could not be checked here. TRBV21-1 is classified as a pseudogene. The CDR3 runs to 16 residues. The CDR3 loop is CASSNFGGGGYNEQFF. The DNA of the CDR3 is TGTGCCAGCAGCAATTTCGGGGGAGGTGGGTACAATGAGCAGTTCTTC.

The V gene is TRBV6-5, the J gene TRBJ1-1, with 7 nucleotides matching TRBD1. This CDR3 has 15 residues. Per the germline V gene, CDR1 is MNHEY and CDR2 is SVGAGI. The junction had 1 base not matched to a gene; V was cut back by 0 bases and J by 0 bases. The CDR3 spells CASSYSTGLNTEAFF. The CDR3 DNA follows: TGTGCCAGCAGTTACTCGACAGGGCTGAACACTGAAGCTTTCTTT.

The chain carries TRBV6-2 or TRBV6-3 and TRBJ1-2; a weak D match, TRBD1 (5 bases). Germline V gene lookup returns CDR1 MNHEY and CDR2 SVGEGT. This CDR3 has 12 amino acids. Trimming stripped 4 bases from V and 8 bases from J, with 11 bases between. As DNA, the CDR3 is TGTGCCAGCAGTTGGGGGAGAGGGGGCTACACCTTC. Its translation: CASSWGRGGYTF.

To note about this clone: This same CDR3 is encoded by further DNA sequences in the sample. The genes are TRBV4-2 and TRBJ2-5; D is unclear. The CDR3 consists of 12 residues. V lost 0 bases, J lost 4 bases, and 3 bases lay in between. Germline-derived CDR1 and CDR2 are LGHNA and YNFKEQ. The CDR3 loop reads CASSQDRETQYF. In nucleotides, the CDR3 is TGTGCCAGCAGCCAAGATCGAGAGACCCAGTACTTC.

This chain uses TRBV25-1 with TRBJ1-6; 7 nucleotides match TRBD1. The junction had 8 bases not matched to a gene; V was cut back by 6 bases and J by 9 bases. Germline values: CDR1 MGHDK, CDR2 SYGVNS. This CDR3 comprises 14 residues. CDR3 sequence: CASRQGSKGSPLHF. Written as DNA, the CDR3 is TGTGCCAGCAGACAGGGGTCGAAGGGTTCACCCCTCCACTTT.

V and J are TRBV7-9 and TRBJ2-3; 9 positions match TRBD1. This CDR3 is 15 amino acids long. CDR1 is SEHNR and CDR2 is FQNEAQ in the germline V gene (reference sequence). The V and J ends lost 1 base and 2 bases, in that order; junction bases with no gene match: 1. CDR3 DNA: TGTGCCAGCAGCTTAGGACAGGGGGACACAGATACGCAGTATTTT. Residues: CASSLGQGDTDTQYF.

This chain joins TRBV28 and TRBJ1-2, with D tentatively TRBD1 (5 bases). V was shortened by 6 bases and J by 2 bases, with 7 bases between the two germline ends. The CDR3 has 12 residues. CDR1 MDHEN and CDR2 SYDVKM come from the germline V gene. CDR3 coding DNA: TGTGCCAGCAGGTGGGGGAACTATGGCTACACCTTC. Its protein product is CASRWGNYGYTF.

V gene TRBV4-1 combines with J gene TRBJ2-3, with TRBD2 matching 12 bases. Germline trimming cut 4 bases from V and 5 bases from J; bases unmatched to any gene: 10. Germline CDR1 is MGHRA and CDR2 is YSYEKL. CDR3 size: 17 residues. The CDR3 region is CASSPTGLAGSGDTQYF. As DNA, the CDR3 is TGCGCCAGCAGCCCAACCGGACTAGCGGGGTCAGGAGATACGCAGTATTTT.

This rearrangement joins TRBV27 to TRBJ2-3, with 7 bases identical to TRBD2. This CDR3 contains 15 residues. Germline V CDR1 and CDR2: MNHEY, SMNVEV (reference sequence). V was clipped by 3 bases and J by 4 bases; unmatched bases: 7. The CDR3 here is CASSLGLWVADTQYF. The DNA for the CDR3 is TGTGCCAGCAGTTTGGGACTATGGGTGGCAGATACGCAGTATTTT.

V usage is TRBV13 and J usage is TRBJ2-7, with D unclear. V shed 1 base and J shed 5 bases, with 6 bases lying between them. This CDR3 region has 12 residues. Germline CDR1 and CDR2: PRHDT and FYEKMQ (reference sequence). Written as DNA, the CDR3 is TGTGCCAGCAGCTTAGCCGCCCACGAGCAGTACTTC. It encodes CASSLAAHEQYF. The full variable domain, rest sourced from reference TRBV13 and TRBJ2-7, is AAGVIQSPRHLIKEKRETATLKCYPIPRHDTVYWYQQGPGQDPQFLISFYEKMQSDKGSIPDRFSAQQFSDYHSELNMSSLELGDSALYFCASSLAAHEQYFGPGTRLTVT.

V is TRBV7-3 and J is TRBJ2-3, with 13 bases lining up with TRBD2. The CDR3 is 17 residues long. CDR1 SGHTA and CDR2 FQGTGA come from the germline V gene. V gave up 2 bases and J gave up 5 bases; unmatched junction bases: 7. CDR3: CASSLGGLAGRGDTQYF. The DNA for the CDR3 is TGTGCCAGCAGCTTAGGGGGACTAGCGGGGCGGGGAGATACGCAGTATTTT.

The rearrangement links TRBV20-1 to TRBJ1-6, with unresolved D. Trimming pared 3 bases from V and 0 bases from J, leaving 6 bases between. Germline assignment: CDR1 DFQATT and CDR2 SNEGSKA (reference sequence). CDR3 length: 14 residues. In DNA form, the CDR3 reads TGCAGTGCTAGTGCGGGCTCCTATAATTCACCCCTCCACTTT. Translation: CSASAGSYNSPLHF.

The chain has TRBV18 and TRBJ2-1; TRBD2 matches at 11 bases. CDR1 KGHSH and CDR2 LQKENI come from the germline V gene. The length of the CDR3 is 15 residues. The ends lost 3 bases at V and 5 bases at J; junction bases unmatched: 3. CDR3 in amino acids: CASSPTSGMNNEQFF. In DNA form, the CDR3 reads TGTGCCAGCTCACCGACTAGCGGGATGAACAATGAGCAGTTCTTC.

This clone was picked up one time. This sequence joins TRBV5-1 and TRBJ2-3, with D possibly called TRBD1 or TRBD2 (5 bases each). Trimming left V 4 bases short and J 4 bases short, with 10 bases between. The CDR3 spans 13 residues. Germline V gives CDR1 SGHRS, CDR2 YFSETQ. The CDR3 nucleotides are TGCGCCAGCAGCACCGGGACCGCAGATACGCAGTATTTT. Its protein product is CASSTGTADTQYF.

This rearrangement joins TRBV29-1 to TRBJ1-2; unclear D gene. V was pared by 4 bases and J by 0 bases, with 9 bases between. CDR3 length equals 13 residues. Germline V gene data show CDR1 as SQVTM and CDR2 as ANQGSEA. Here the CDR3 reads CSVVVGANYGYTF. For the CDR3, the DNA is TGCAGCGTTGTTGTCGGAGCTAACTATGGCTACACCTTC.

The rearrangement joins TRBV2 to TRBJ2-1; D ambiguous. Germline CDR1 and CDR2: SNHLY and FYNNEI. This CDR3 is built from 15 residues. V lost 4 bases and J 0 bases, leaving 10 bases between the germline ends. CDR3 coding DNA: TGTGCCAGCAGTGGGCAGGCGAGCTCCTACAATGAGCAGTTCTTC. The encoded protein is CASSGQASSYNEQFF.

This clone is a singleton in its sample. CDR3 protein: CASSLNGPLDEQFF. The CDR3 region has the DNA TGCGCCAGCAGCTTGAATGGACCCCTCGATGAGCAGTTCTTC. V gene TRBV5-1 combines with J gene TRBJ2-1; D is undetermined. Germline values: CDR1 SGHRS, CDR2 YFSETQ. V lost 1 base and J 8 bases, leaving 13 bases between the germline ends. The CDR3 runs to 14 residues.

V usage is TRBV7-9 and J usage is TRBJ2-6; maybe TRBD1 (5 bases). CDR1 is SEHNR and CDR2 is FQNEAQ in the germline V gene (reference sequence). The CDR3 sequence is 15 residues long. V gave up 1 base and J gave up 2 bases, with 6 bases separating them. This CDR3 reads CASSLEGAGANVLTF. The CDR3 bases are TGTGCCAGCAGCTTAGAAGGGGCTGGGGCCAACGTCCTGACTTTC.

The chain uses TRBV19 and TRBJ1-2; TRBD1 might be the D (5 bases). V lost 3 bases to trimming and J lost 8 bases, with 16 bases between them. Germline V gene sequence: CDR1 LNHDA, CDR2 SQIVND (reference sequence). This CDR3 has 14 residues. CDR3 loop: CASSISEGGGGYTF. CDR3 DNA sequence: TGTGCCAGTAGTATCTCCGAGGGCGGGGGGGGCTACACCTTC.

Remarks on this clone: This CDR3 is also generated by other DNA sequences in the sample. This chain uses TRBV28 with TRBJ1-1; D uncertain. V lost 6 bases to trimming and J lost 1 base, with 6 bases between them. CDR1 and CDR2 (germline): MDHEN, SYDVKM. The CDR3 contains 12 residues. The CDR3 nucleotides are TGTGCCAGCAGGTACAGGAACACTGAAGCTTTCTTT. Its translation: CASRYRNTEAFF.

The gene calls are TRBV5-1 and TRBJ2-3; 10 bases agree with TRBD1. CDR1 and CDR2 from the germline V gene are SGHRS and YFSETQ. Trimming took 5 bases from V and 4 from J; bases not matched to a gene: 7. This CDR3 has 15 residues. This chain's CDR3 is CASSDRGRKADTQYF. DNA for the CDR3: TGCGCCAGCAGTGACAGGGGGCGCAAAGCAGATACGCAGTATTTT. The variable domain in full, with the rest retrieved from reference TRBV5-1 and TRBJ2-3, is KAGVTQTPRYLIKTRGQQVTLSCSPISGHRSVSWYQQTPGQGLQFLFEYFSETQRNKGNFPGRFSGRQFSNSRSEMNVSTLELGDSALYLCASSDRGRKADTQYFGPGTRLTVL.

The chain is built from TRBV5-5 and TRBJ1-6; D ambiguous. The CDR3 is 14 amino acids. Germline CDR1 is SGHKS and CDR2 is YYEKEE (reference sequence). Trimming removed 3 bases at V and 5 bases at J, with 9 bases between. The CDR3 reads CASSWTSDNSPLHF. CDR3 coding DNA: TGTGCCAGCAGCTGGACGTCGGATAATTCACCCCTCCACTTT. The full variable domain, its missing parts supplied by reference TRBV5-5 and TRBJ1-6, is DAGVTQSPTHLIKTRGQQVTLRCSPISGHKSVSWYQQVLGQGPQFIFQYYEKEERGRGNFPDRFSARQFPNYSSELNVNALLLGDSALYLCASSWTSDNSPLHFGNGTRLTVT.